The sequence of this T cell receptor beta chain was determined in a study of blood T cell repertoires in COVID-19. Measured with immunoSEQ multiplex PCR; TCRdb has only the in-frame clones, and not every one. The sample shows under 300,000 clones, 75% to 90% of them seen only once. Clinical history as reported by participants underpinned cohort assignment. Per the germline V gene, CDR1 is MNHEY and CDR2 is SVGAGI. The length of the CDR3 is 16 residues. V lost 2 bases to trimming and J lost 1 base, with 14 bases between them. The chain combines TRBV6-5 with TRBJ1-2; D may be TRBD1 (6 bases). This receptor was obtained from a woman aged 50 to 60 who had recovered from COVID-19. Sequencing input: PBMCs or T cells enriched from blood (not recorded which). The CDR3 loop reads CASSYTQQGRNYGYTF. DNA of the CDR3: TGTGCCAGCAGTTACACCCAACAGGGCCGTAACTATGGCTACACCTTC.